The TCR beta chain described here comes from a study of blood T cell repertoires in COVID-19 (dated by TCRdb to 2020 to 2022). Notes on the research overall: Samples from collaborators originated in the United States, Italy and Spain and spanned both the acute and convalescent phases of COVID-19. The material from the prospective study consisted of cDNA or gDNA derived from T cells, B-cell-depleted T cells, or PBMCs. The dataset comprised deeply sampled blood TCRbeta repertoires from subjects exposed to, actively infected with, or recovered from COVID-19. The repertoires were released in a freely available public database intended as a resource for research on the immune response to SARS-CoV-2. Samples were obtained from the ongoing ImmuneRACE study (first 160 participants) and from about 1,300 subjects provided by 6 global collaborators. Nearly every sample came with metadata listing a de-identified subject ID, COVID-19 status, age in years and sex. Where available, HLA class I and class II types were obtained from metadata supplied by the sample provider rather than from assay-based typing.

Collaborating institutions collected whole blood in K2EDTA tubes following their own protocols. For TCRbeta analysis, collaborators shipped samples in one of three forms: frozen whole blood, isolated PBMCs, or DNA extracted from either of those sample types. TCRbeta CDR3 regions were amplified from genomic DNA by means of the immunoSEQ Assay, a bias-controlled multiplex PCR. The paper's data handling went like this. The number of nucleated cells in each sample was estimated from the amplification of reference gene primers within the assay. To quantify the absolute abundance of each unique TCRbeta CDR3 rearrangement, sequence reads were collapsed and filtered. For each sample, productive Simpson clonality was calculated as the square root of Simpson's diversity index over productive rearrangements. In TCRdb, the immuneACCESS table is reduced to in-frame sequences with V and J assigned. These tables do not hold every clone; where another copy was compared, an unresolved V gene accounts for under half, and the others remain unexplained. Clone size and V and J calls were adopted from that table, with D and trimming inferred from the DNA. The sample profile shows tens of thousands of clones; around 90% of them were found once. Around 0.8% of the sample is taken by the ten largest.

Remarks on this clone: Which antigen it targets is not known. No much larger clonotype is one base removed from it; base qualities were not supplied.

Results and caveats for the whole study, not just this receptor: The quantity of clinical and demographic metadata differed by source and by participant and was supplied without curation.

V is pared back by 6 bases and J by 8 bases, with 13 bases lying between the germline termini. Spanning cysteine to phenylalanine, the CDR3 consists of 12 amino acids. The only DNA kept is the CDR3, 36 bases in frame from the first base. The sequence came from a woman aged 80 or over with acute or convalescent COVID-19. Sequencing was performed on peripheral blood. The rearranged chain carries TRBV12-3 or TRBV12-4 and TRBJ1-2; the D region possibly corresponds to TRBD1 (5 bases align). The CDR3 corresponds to CASSPGPGGYTF. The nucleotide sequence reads TGTGCCAGCAGCCCAGGGCCCGGGGGCTACACCTTC.